This paragraph reports one TCR beta chain. The antigen remains unidentified. CDR1 ENHRY and CDR2 SYGVKD come from the germline V gene. Trimming took off 4 bases at V and 5 bases at J, with 9 bases between the two ends. This CDR3 is 13 amino acids long. The data were produced by immunoSEQ multiplex PCR, yet TCRdb's version contains in-frame clones alone and is incomplete. Of roughly 47,000 clones in the sample, about 78% were seen once. The sample originates from a study of PD-1 blockade in classical Hodgkin lymphoma. Broader study findings: The drivers behind the repertoire differences, possibly disease activity or prior therapy, remain undefined.

Following autologous stem cell transplantation, relapse occurred in every patient, and exposure to brentuximab vedotin varied. Specimen: peripheral blood mononuclear cells (PBMCs), collected before the second cycle of nivolumab. The chain employs TRBV10-3 and TRBJ1-5, with D perhaps matching TRBD1 (5 bases). This TCR was recovered from a human donor with classical Hodgkin lymphoma. CDR3 sequence (DNA): TGTGCCATCAGTGTGGCAGGGTATCAGCCCCAGCATTTT. It specifies CAISVAGYQPQHF.